This TCR beta chain comes out of a study of shared clonotypes between healthy human individuals. The germline V gene has CDR1 SNHLY and CDR2 FYNNEI. There are 14 residues in the CDR3. Trimming pared 5 bases from V and 9 bases from J, leaving 17 bases between. CD45RA+ naive and CD45RA-negative memory subsets were separated from CD4+ cells. Using immunoSEQ multiplex PCR, the repertoire was profiled, and TCRdb retains in-frame clones only, with some absent. The table includes 300,000 to 350,000 clones, more than 60% detected once. The source is a young man in good health. Sequencing was carried out using memory CD4+ T cells sorted from blood. Subset: CD45RA-negative fraction. The genes are TRBV2 and TRBJ2-1; a weak D match, TRBD2 (5 bases). The CDR3 DNA reads TGTGCCAGCAGTTTACGTCACACGGAGGTTGAGCAGTTCTTC. Its protein product is CASSLRHTEVEQFF.